Below, one T cell receptor (beta chain) is given with its context. Antigen: not known. The sample originates from a study of T cells in Graves' hyperthyroidism and ophthalmopathy. With 0 bases removed from V and 3 bases from J, the gap between germline ends came to 11 bases. Germline CDR1 and CDR2: MGHDK and SYGVNS. The length of the CDR3 is 16 residues. General study findings and limits: Ophthalmopathy, as predicted by the model, came a median roughly 6.5 months after the prediction.

TCR beta CDR3 region amplification was performed from RNA transcripts. TCR CDR3 underwent first-round RT-PCR with the HTBI primer set. One entry per CDR3 protein, called by TCRdb with MiXCR from the multiplex PCR reads. The sample lists approximately 410,000 distinct CDR3 sequences, approximately 15% occurring once. The diagnostic basis comprised clinical symptoms, serum thyroxine and TRAb, thyroid ultrasound and orbital computed tomography. The PBMCs studied were ones that came from approximately 9.9 ml fresh peripheral blood. This TCR came from a man aged 18 to 29 with Graves' ophthalmopathy. V usage is TRBV25-1 and J usage is TRBJ2-2, with D possibly being TRBD1 or TRBD2 (5 bases each). The sample taken for sequencing was blood. The CDR3 bases are TGTGCCAGCAGTGAATATACTGGGGGAGACACCGGGGAGCTGTTTTTT. Its translation is CASSEYTGGDTGELFF.